This T cell receptor beta chain was recorded in a study of blood T cell repertoires in COVID-19. Study summary: Samples of COVID-19 (acute and convalescent) were obtained from the United States, Italy and Spain. PBMCs, B-cell-depleted T cells, or T cells provided the cDNA or gDNA that made up the material.

Generated by immunoSEQ multiplex PCR, the TCRdb table keeps only in-frame clones and is missing some. The table lists 90,000 to 150,000 clones, roughly three quarters of them singletons. After removal of 3 bases from V and 2 bases from J, the junction contained 7 bases not matched to a gene. CDR1 and CDR2 (germline): MDHEN, SYDVKM. CDR3 length: 16 amino acids. The TCR was taken from a human donor in a cohort sampled during active COVID-19. The sample taken for sequencing was peripheral blood. This rearrangement joins TRBV28 to TRBJ2-3; 8 bases line up with TRBD2. The CDR3 here is CASSFPGAGDTDTQYF. The CDR3 coding sequence is TGTGCCAGCAGTTTCCCAGGAGCGGGAGACACAGATACGCAGTATTTT.